The clone carrying this TCR beta chain was seen more than once but under ten times. Its cognate antigen is unknown. Together with a sample-barcoded 5' primer, a J-beta primer mix was included in a second PCR lasting about 6 to 12 cycles. Each of the samples gave a minimum of 3 million paired-end reads that contained CDR3. From the 5' RACE reads, TCRdb called clonotypes with MiXCR, one entry per CDR3 protein. The sample comprises over 600,000 distinct CDR3 sequences, under 25% of which are singletons, and around 3.4% rests with the top ten. This sample stems from a study of blood T cells in healthy people across ages. The donors, aged roughly 6 to 100, were healthy Caucasians from Russia. General study points: A strong correlation was seen between TCR beta diversity and naive T cell percentage.

V was trimmed by 0 bases and J by 1 base, leaving 7 bases between them. Germline loops: CDR1 MNHEY, CDR2 SVGAGI. CDR3 length: 15 residues. This sequence originates from a man aged 70-80 years in good health. The chain links TRBV6-5 to TRBJ1-3; no clear D. Material: blood. The CDR3 spells CASSYSVGSGNTIYF. Here the CDR3 DNA reads TGTGCCAGCAGTTACTCGGTCGGTTCTGGAAACACCATATATTTT.